The 26 T cell receptor beta chains below were found in one sample sequenced in a study of OX40 agonist ivuxolimab in advanced cancers. TCRdb's copy holds only in-frame clones and misses some; the assay was immunoSEQ multiplex PCR. The table lists 90,000 to 100,000 clones, roughly 89% of them singletons. Sequencing was performed on CD4+ or CD8+ T cells sorted from blood, taken in a trial of the OX40 agonist ivuxolimab. The origin of the receptors is an adult with an advanced solid tumor such as melanoma, head and neck, liver or kidney cancer.

The rearrangement links TRBV9 to TRBJ1-3, with a tentative D call TRBD1 (6 bases). Germline V gene data show CDR1 as SGDLS and CDR2 as YYNGEE. This CDR3 has 15 residues. Trimming took off 0 bases at V and 3 bases at J, with 10 bases between the two ends. The CDR3 DNA reads TGTGCCAGCAGCGTAGTCGGAGGGGGTGGAAACACCATATATTTT. Protein product: CASSVVGGGGNTIYF.

The sample holds one count of this clone. This sequence joins TRBV10-1 and TRBJ2-1; 7 nucleotides align to TRBD2. V lost 5 bases, J lost 0 bases, and 7 bases stayed unmatched. This CDR3 comprises 16 residues. Germline V gene lookup returns CDR1 WNHNN and CDR2 SYGVQD (reference sequence). The CDR3 region has the DNA TGCGCCAGCAGTCCCCTCCTAGCGGCCTCCTACAATGAGCAGTTCTTC. It translates to CASSPLLAASYNEQFF.

This chain connects TRBV28 to TRBJ1-2; maybe TRBD1 (6 bases). V lost 4 bases and J lost 6, with 9 bases in between. This CDR3 is built from 12 residues. The V gene's germline CDR1 is MDHEN and CDR2 SYDVKM. For the CDR3, the DNA is TGTGCCAGCAGTTGGAGGGGGGATGGCTACACCTTC. Amino acids: CASSWRGDGYTF.

This clone was counted once. J is TRBJ1-2 and V is TRBV29-1; 8 bases fit TRBD1. V lost 3 bases, J lost 8 bases, and 5 bases stayed unmatched. This CDR3 is 12 amino acids long. The germline CDR1 and CDR2 sequences are SQVTM and ANQGSEA. CDR3 sequence: CSVERQGLGYTF. CDR3 sequence (DNA): TGCAGCGTTGAGAGACAGGGGCTCGGCTACACCTTC.

V is TRBV6-5 and J is TRBJ2-7; possibly TRBD1 or TRBD2 for D (5 bases each). The length of the CDR3 is 14 residues. The V and J ends lost 5 bases and 1 base respectively, with 12 bases between them. Germline lookup yields CDR1 MNHEY and CDR2 SVGAGI. CDR3 residues: CASSNRDGSYEQYF. The CDR3 nucleotides read TGTGCCAGCAGTAACCGGGACGGTTCCTACGAGCAGTACTTC.

The V and J genes are TRBV2 and TRBJ2-5; the D gene is possibly TRBD2 (6 bases). V was clipped by 4 bases and J by 6 bases, with 15 bases between them. Germline assignment: CDR1 SNHLY and CDR2 FYNNEI. The CDR3 totals 14 residues. This CDR3 reads CASSGDLGRKTQYF. CDR3 coding DNA: TGTGCCAGCAGTGGGGACTTGGGCAGGAAGACCCAGTACTTC.

This chain uses TRBV5-1 with TRBJ2-7, with 7 bases identical to TRBD1. Germline V gene lookup returns CDR1 SGHRS and CDR2 YFSETQ. V trimming: 7 bases; J trimming: 9 bases; junction bases outside the gene matches: 10. The CDR3 extends over 12 amino acids. Here the CDR3 DNA reads TGCGCCAGCCACCGGGACAGCGGAGGGCAGTACTTC. It encodes CASHRDSGGQYF.

The chain has TRBV7-9 and TRBJ1-4, with 7 bases identical to TRBD1. CDR3 length: 14 amino acids. The ends lost 4 bases at V and 4 bases at J; junction bases unmatched: 3. Germline CDR1 is SEHNR and CDR2 is FQNEAQ (reference sequence). CDR3 residues: CASSSTGSNEKLFF. The CDR3 DNA sequence: TGTGCCAGCAGCTCGACAGGGAGTAATGAAAAACTGTTTTTT.

The V gene is TRBV5-1, the J gene TRBJ2-5; 8 nucleotides line up with TRBD1. Germline lookup yields CDR1 SGHRS and CDR2 YFSETQ. J lost 4 bases, V lost 4 bases, and 9 bases had no gene match. This CDR3 spans 15 amino acids. The CDR3 region has the DNA TGCGCCAGCAGCGTCACAGGGGGAATGCTAGAGACCCAGTACTTC. This codes for CASSVTGGMLETQYF.

This clone came up once. The chain uses TRBV6-6 and TRBJ2-2; no definite D call. Trimming removed 2 bases at V and 10 bases at J, with 11 bases between. Germline CDR1 reads MNHNY; CDR2 reads SVGAGI (reference sequence). The CDR3 totals 13 residues. This chain's CDR3 is CASSYRPEEELFF. The CDR3 nucleotides read TGTGCCAGCAGTTACCGACCCGAGGAGGAGCTGTTTTTT.

V is TRBV6-6 and J is TRBJ2-7, with D perhaps assigned TRBD1 or TRBD2 (6 bases each). Per germline, CDR1 MNHNY and CDR2 SVGAGI (reference sequence). The length of the CDR3 is 12 residues. For the CDR3, the DNA is TGTGCTACAGGGTGGGGGGCGGACGAGCAGTACTTC. Its translation: CATGWGADEQYF.

Remarks on this clone: Other DNA sequences from this sample encode an identical CDR3 as well. The V call is TRBV6-5, the J call TRBJ2-2; 7 bases are shared with TRBD1. J gave up 1 base and V 9 bases, and 5 bases lay outside the gene matches. From germline, CDR1 is MNHEY and CDR2 SVGAGI. This CDR3 comprises 14 residues. This CDR3 is CASSRTGNTGELFF. The CDR3 DNA follows: TGTGCCAGTTCCCGGACAGGGAACACCGGGGAGCTGTTTTTT.

V is TRBV4-1 and J is TRBJ1-1, with D unresolved. Germline V lookup: CDR1 MGHRA, CDR2 YSYEKL. The CDR3 length is 15 residues. V lost 4 bases and J 1 base, leaving 13 bases between the germline ends. As DNA, the CDR3 is TGCGCCAGCAGCCGGGTGGAAAGAACGAACACTGAAGCTTTCTTT. Protein: CASSRVERTNTEAFF.

This clone was detected only once. The V and J genes are TRBV6-5 and TRBJ2-6; D may be TRBD1 or TRBD2 (5 bases each). V was clipped by 2 bases and J by 1 base, with 9 bases between them. Germline CDR1 reads MNHEY; CDR2 reads SVGAGI. The CDR3 spans 16 residues. In DNA form, the CDR3 reads TGTGCCAGCAGTTACGTGGGGGTTTCTGGGGCCAACGTCCTGACTTTC. Residues: CASSYVGVSGANVLTF.

The chain joins TRBV5-8 to TRBJ2-7, with D maybe TRBD2 (6 bases). The V and J ends lost 4 bases and 2 bases respectively, with 19 bases between them. Germline CDR1 reads SGHTS; CDR2 reads YDEGEE. The CDR3 runs to 16 residues. Written as DNA, the CDR3 is TGTGCCAGCAGCGAGATAGGTGGGCGGGAAACCTACGAGCAGTACTTC. Amino acids: CASSEIGGRETYEQYF.

A word on this clone: Additional DNA sequences in this sample encode the identical CDR3. V usage is TRBV18 and J usage is TRBJ1-2, with TRBD1 matching over 7 bases. Germline CDR1 and CDR2: KGHSH and LQKENI. The CDR3 is made up of 13 amino acids. With V trimmed by 3 bases and J by 6 bases, 4 bases remained unmatched. The CDR3 spells CASSPGQVDGYTF. The CDR3 bases are TGTGCCAGCTCACCCGGACAGGTTGATGGCTACACCTTC.

CDR3 loop: CASSARGGEADTQYF. As DNA, the CDR3 is TGTGCCAGCAGCGCGAGGGGAGGGGAGGCAGATACGCAGTATTTT. This chain connects TRBV7-3 to TRBJ2-3; 7 nucleotides match TRBD2. Germline CDR1 and CDR2: SGHTA and FQGTGA. Unmatched junction bases numbered 9, after V lost 5 bases and J lost 4 bases. CDR3 length: 15 amino acids.

This rearrangement joins TRBV30 to TRBJ2-3; 8 bases align to TRBD1. This CDR3 comprises 16 residues. The J segment lost 5 bases and the V segment lost 0 bases, leaving 10 bases of the junction unmatched. Germline V gene data show CDR1 as GTSNPN and CDR2 as SVGIG (reference sequence). The CDR3 DNA reads as TGTGCCTGGAGTGTGGCCCGGACAGGGAGTGGAGATACGCAGTATTTT. Protein: CAWSVARTGSGDTQYF.

CDR3 nucleotides: TGTGCCAGCAGCCAATCTCAGGGCGCTGAGCAGTTCTTC. This encodes CASSQSQGAEQFF. This sequence joins TRBV16 and TRBJ2-1, with D possibly being TRBD1 (5 bases). Deletions cut 0 bases from V and 9 bases from J, with 9 bases between. The germline CDR1 and CDR2 sequences are KGHSY and FQNENV. The CDR3 spans 13 residues.

The chain has TRBV23-1 and TRBJ1-4; D call uncertain. Being an ORF, TRBV23-1 has a function that is uncertain. V was clipped by 4 bases and J by 4 bases, with 16 bases between them. The CDR3 spans 16 residues. The CDR3 nucleotides are TGCGCCAGCAGTCCCCGGAATAGGCAGGATAATGAAAAACTGTTTTTT. Amino acid sequence: CASSPRNRQDNEKLFF.

V usage is TRBV5-1 and J usage is TRBJ2-2, with 12 nucleotides matching TRBD2. J lost 5 bases, V lost 1 base, and 0 bases had no gene match. This CDR3 spans 15 amino acids. Germline V CDR1 and CDR2: SGHRS, YFSETQ. The CDR3 region has the DNA TGCGCCAGCAGCTTGCTAGCGGGAGGGACCGGGGAGCTGTTTTTT. Translation gives CASSLLAGGTGELFF. Together with reference TRBV5-1 and TRBJ2-2, the CDR3 gives the full variable domain: KAGVTQTPRYLIKTRGQQVTLSCSPISGHRSVSWYQQTPGQGLQFLFEYFSETQRNKGNFPGRFSGRQFSNSRSEMNVSTLELGDSALYLCASSLLAGGTGELFFGEGSRLTVL.

The chain employs TRBV9 and TRBJ2-5; tentative D call: TRBD2 (6 bases). The V gene's germline CDR1 is SGDLS and CDR2 YYNGEE. Deletions cut 3 bases from V and 1 base from J, with 13 bases between. This CDR3 region has 15 residues. CDR3 coding DNA: TGTGCCAGCAGCGGGGGGAGGAGGGTCCAAGAGACCCAGTACTTC. Its protein is CASSGGRRVQETQYF.

V is TRBV9 and J is TRBJ2-6, with 11 nucleotides matching TRBD1. Losses at the gene ends were 3 bases for V and 0 bases for J; bases not matched to a gene: 5. Germline-derived CDR1 and CDR2 are SGDLS and YYNGEE. The CDR3 is 18 amino acids. The CDR3 sequence: CASSGGQGAGSGANVLTF. The CDR3 DNA reads as TGTGCCAGCAGCGGCGGACAGGGGGCGGGCTCTGGGGCCAACGTCCTGACTTTC.

The V call is TRBV5-8, the J call TRBJ1-3, with 9 nucleotides matching TRBD1. This CDR3 spans 14 amino acids. Trimming took 8 bases from V and 2 from J; bases not matched to a gene: 5. Germline V gene sequence: CDR1 SGHTS, CDR2 YDEGEE. CDR3 in DNA: TGTGCCAGTGCACAGGGGGCCCCTGGAAACACCATATATTTT. Translated, it gives CASAQGAPGNTIYF.

This clone was counted between two and nine times. The chain uses TRBV6-5 and TRBJ1-6; tentative D call: TRBD1 (5 bases). CDR3 size: 13 residues. Trimming removed 2 bases from V and 10 bases from J, with 9 bases in between. CDR1 is MNHEY, CDR2 SVGAGI, per germline. The CDR3 DNA sequence: TGTGCCAGCAGTTACCGCAGGGAATCACCCCTCCACTTT. As protein: CASSYRRESPLHF.

This chain joins TRBV27 and TRBJ2-1, with D perhaps TRBD1 (5 bases). The V end was cut by 5 bases, the J end by 0 bases, with 14 bases between. The CDR3 is 16 amino acids. From germline, CDR1 is MNHEY and CDR2 SMNVEV (reference sequence). The CDR3 DNA sequence: TGTGCCAGCAGTGCCCCCAGGGCCCTCTCCTACAATGAGCAGTTCTTC. The encoded protein is CASSAPRALSYNEQFF.